The 14 T cell receptor beta chains below come from one sample, sequenced in a study of cytomegalovirus exposure and HLA in healthy donors. The primer mix had 60 Vbeta and 13 Jbeta primers. Libraries were prepared by immunoSEQ multiplex PCR; TCRdb keeps only in-frame clonotypes and omits some of them. The table lists around 200,000 clones, over 70% of them singletons. Material: PBMCs. The source of these receptors is a female donor in good health and CMV-seronegative.

On this clone itself: At one of its ends the junction is not consistent with the germline gene, which may arise from a read error. The chain links TRBV6-6 to TRBJ2-2; D is perhaps TRBD1 (6 bases). This CDR3 is built from 15 residues. CDR1 and CDR2 from the germline V gene are MNHNY and SVGAGI (reference sequence). The CDR3 is CASSYLQGNSGELFF. CDR3 bases: TGTGCCAGCAGTTACCTTCAGGGGAACTCCGGGGAGCTGTTTTTT.

This clone showed up just a few times. V is TRBV5-8 and J is TRBJ2-2; TRBD2 matches at 8 bases. Germline values: CDR1 SGHTS, CDR2 YDEGEE. The length of the CDR3 is 16 residues. Trimming cost V 4 bases and J 5 bases; bases outside gene matches: 10. The CDR3 DNA reads as TGTGCCAGCAGCCACACATCGACTAGCGCGACCGGGGAGCTGTTTTTT. It codes for CASSHTSTSATGELFF.

Comment on this clone: An end of the junction differs from the germline gene, which may be a read error. V and J are TRBV2 and TRBJ2-7, with D uncertain. This CDR3 is built from 14 residues. Germline V CDR1 and CDR2: SNHLY, FYNNEI. The CDR3 nucleotides read TGTGCCAGCATCGAACCACTACTCCACTACGGGCAGTACTTC. Encoded protein: CASIEPLLHYGQYF.

This sequence joins TRBV27 and TRBJ1-2, with 9 bases that match TRBD1. This CDR3 spans 13 amino acids. V lost 9 bases and J lost 2; bases outside the gene matches: 4. CDR1 is MNHEY, CDR2 SMNVEV, per germline (reference sequence). The CDR3 reads CASRTGGNYGYTF. The CDR3 DNA follows: TGTGCCAGTAGAACAGGGGGCAACTATGGCTACACCTTC.

This clone has more than one count but fewer than ten. The genes are TRBV7-8 and TRBJ2-3; 7 bases fit TRBD2. CDR1 SGHVS and CDR2 FQNEAQ come from the germline V gene. The CDR3 is made up of 16 amino acids. V lost 3 bases and J lost 0; bases outside the gene matches: 6. CDR3 sequence reads: CASSFIPGLSTDTQYF. In DNA, the CDR3 is TGTGCCAGCAGCTTCATACCGGGACTAAGCACAGATACGCAGTATTTT.

Comments on this clone: One end of the junction varies from germline; a read error may be responsible. The V call is TRBV7-8, the J call TRBJ2-1, with 7 bases matching TRBD2. This CDR3 is built from 15 residues. Germline CDR1 reads SGHVS; CDR2 reads FQNEAQ. CDR3 nucleotide sequence: TGTGCCAGCGGCTTAACTAGCGTGAAGTACAATGAGCAGTTCTTC. This translates into CASGLTSVKYNEQFF.

The DNA for the CDR3 is TGTGCCAGCAGCAAAAGGGACAGGGCCCAACTTAATGGCTACACCTTC. Amino acid sequence: CASSKRDRAQLNGYTF. This chain joins TRBV7-9 and TRBJ1-2; 9 positions match TRBD1. The ends lost 5 bases at V and 6 bases at J; junction bases unmatched: 13. The CDR3 has 16 amino acids. Germline V gene sequence: CDR1 SEHNR, CDR2 FQNEAQ (reference sequence).

The J gene is TRBJ2-7, the V gene TRBV27; tentative D call: TRBD2 (6 bases). CDR3 size: 12 residues. V dropped 8 bases and J dropped 5 bases, with 13 bases sitting between them. CDR1 and CDR2 from the germline V gene are MNHEY and SMNVEV (reference sequence). CDR3 region: CASPAGFHEQYF. For the CDR3, the DNA is TGTGCCAGCCCAGCGGGCTTCCACGAGCAGTACTTC.

The V and J genes are TRBV9 and TRBJ2-7; TRBD1 might be the D (5 bases). The germline V gene has CDR1 SGDLS and CDR2 YYNGEE. V was cut by 3 bases and J by 2 bases, with 12 bases left in between. The CDR3 runs 14 residues. The CDR3 loop reads CASSAPSRAYEQYF. CDR3 bases: TGTGCCAGCAGCGCCCCGAGCAGGGCCTACGAGCAGTACTTC.

V usage is TRBV6-1 and J usage is TRBJ1-5; 9 nucleotides agree with TRBD1. Germline V gene sequence: CDR1 MNHNS, CDR2 SASEGT. V shed 6 bases, J shed 1 base, and the junction held 4 bases outside the gene matches. The CDR3 is 15 amino acids. DNA of the CDR3: TGTGCCAGCAGACTACAGGGGGCGAGCAATCAGCCCCAGCATTTT. This gives the protein CASRLQGASNQPQHF.

The CDR3 reads CAWSVSAGVGNQPQHF. CDR3 in DNA: TGTGCCTGGAGTGTCTCGGCAGGGGTGGGCAATCAGCCCCAGCATTTT. This rearrangement joins TRBV30 to TRBJ1-5, with a weak D call TRBD1 (6 bases). This CDR3 has 16 residues. Trimming pared 0 bases from V and 2 bases from J, leaving 14 bases between. The germline gives CDR1 GTSNPN, CDR2 SVGIG (reference sequence).

The genes are TRBV27 and TRBJ1-5, with D maybe TRBD1 (5 bases). CDR1 MNHEY and CDR2 SMNVEV come from the germline V gene (reference sequence). This CDR3 has 13 residues. Trimming removed 8 bases from V and 3 bases from J, with 11 bases in between. The CDR3: CASRGGINQPQHF. In DNA, the CDR3 is TGTGCCAGCCGGGGGGGGATCAATCAGCCCCAGCATTTT.

Comment on this clone: One end of the junction is discordant with germline, which a read error may explain. The chain employs TRBV7-7 and TRBJ2-1; perhaps TRBD1 as D (6 bases). CDR1 SSHAT and CDR2 FNYEAQ come from the germline V gene (reference sequence). CDR3 length: 15 residues. As DNA, the CDR3 is TGTGCTAGCAGCTTATGGACAGTCGGCTACAATGAGCAGTTCTTC. This codes for CASSLWTVGYNEQFF.

J is TRBJ1-1 and V is TRBV5-4, with 7 bases that match TRBD1. This CDR3 contains 13 residues. Germline lookup yields CDR1 SGHNT and CDR2 YYREEE (reference sequence). V lost 3 bases, J lost 3 bases, and 2 bases stayed unmatched. CDR3 sequence: CASSSGQYTEAFF. The CDR3 DNA reads TGTGCCAGCAGCTCGGGACAGTACACTGAAGCTTTCTTT.